The 21 T cell receptor beta chains below were found in one sample sequenced in a study of cytomegalovirus exposure and HLA in healthy donors. PCR used 60 Vbeta primers and 13 Jbeta primers. The data were produced by immunoSEQ multiplex PCR, yet TCRdb's version contains in-frame clones alone and is incomplete. In the table there are some 180,000 clones, 82% of which are singletons. Sample: PBMCs. The receptor source for this set is a man in his forties or fifties in good health and CMV-seronegative.

This clone occurred a few times. The chain recombines TRBV21-1 with TRBJ1-5. TRBV21-1 counts as a pseudogene. The CDR3 is 20 amino acids. CDR3 sequence: CASSKDHGASGSSSNQPQHF. In nucleotides, the CDR3 is TGTGCCAGCAGCAAAGACCACGGGGCCAGCGGGAGTAGTAGCAATCAGCCCCAGCATTTT.

This chain joins TRBV5-8 and TRBJ2-5; 11 bases align to TRBD2. Germline assignment: CDR1 SGHTS and CDR2 YDEGEE. The junction had 3 bases not matched to a gene; V was cut back by 0 bases and J by 5 bases. The length of the CDR3 is 15 residues. The CDR3 bases are TGTGCCAGCAGCTTGGTTACTAGCGGGAGTGAGACCCAGTACTTC. Translation: CASSLVTSGSETQYF.

The chain links TRBV4-3 to TRBJ2-1; 8 bases line up with TRBD2. The CDR3 is made up of 16 amino acids. Germline CDR1 is LGHNA and CDR2 is YSLEER. J was trimmed by 3 bases and V by 1 base; bases with no gene match: 5. In DNA form, the CDR3 reads TGCGCCAGCAGCCAAGTGGTTGCGGGAGGCTACAATGAGCAGTTCTTC. Translated: CASSQVVAGGYNEQFF.

The rearrangement joins TRBV28 to TRBJ2-6, with D hard to call. Germline loops: CDR1 MDHEN, CDR2 SYDVKM. The length of the CDR3 is 15 residues. Trimming took off 6 bases at V and 0 bases at J, with 9 bases between the two ends. This CDR3 is CASRPFSSGANVLTF. The DNA for the CDR3 is TGTGCCAGCAGGCCCTTCAGCTCTGGGGCCAACGTCCTGACTTTC.

The chain joins TRBV6-6 to TRBJ1-5; D ambiguous. V was shortened by 2 bases and J by 4 bases, with 12 bases between the two germline ends. Germline assignment: CDR1 MNHNY and CDR2 SVGAGI (reference sequence). CDR3 length: 15 residues. Written as DNA, the CDR3 is TGTGCCAGCAGTTACCGCGAGGGAAGTAATCAGCCCCAGCATTTT. Translated, it gives CASSYREGSNQPQHF.

V and J are TRBV4-2 and TRBJ1-2, with 10 bases that match TRBD1. Trimming at V came to 1 base and at J to 4 bases, leaving 6 bases not matched to a gene. Germline CDR1 and CDR2: LGHNA and YNFKEQ. This CDR3 contains 16 residues. CDR3 sequence reads: CASSQGAGQGSYGYTF. The CDR3 DNA sequence: TGTGCCAGCAGCCAAGGGGCGGGACAGGGGTCCTATGGCTACACCTTC.

This clone was counted between two and nine times. The chain has TRBV11-2 and TRBJ2-7; possible D gene TRBD1, 6 bases. In germline, CDR1 is SGHAT, CDR2 FQNNGV. V dropped 5 bases and J dropped 4 bases, with 9 bases sitting between them. The CDR3 runs to 12 residues. The DNA of the CDR3 is TGTGCCAGCAGCCGAAGGGGGTACGAGCAGTACTTC. This codes for CASSRRGYEQYF.

The rearrangement uses TRBV7-2 and TRBJ1-3, with D possibly matching TRBD1 (5 bases). V lost 5 bases to trimming and J lost 2 bases, with 13 bases between them. This CDR3 is built from 15 residues. Germline CDR1 SGHTA, CDR2 FQGNSA. DNA of the CDR3: TGTGCCAGCAGCACATACAGGACGACTGGAAACACCATATATTTT. Amino acid sequence: CASSTYRTTGNTIYF.

This chain uses TRBV5-1 with TRBJ1-1; TRBD1 matches at 8 bases. The CDR3 loop spans 14 amino acids. Germline CDR1 reads SGHRS; CDR2 reads YFSETQ. Trimming cost V 4 bases and J 1 base; bases outside gene matches: 3. The CDR3 bases are TGCGCCAGCAGCCCGGGACAGGCGAACACTGAAGCTTTCTTT. Protein sequence: CASSPGQANTEAFF.

The chain is built from TRBV7-8 and TRBJ2-7, with a weak D call TRBD1 (5 bases). The CDR3 runs to 12 residues. Germline CDR1 reads SGHVS; CDR2 reads FQNEAQ. Trimming shortened V by 1 base and J by 6 bases, and 7 bases separated the two germline ends. This chain's CDR3 is CASSLVQVEQYF. CDR3 DNA: TGTGCCAGCAGCTTAGTACAGGTCGAGCAGTACTTC.

V usage is TRBV7-9 and J usage is TRBJ2-3; D is possibly TRBD2 (6 bases). Germline V gives CDR1 SEHNR, CDR2 FQNEAQ (reference sequence). The V end was cut by 1 base, the J end by 4 bases, with 15 bases between. CDR3 length: 16 amino acids. CDR3 in amino acids: CASSLGPWREADTQYF. For the CDR3, the DNA is TGTGCCAGCAGCTTAGGTCCTTGGAGGGAGGCAGATACGCAGTATTTT.

The chain joins TRBV9 to TRBJ2-1; 11 bases are shared with TRBD2. The CDR3 covers 14 residues. V lost 3 bases, J lost 12 bases, and 8 bases stayed unmatched. CDR1 and CDR2 from the germline V gene are SGDLS and YYNGEE. The CDR3 DNA follows: TGTGCCAGCAGCGGAACTAGCGGGGGCGGGTGGCAGTTCTTC. Translated, it gives CASSGTSGGGWQFF.

About this clone: Germline is not matched at one junction end, which may reflect a read error. V gene TRBV28 combines with J gene TRBJ2-2, with TRBD1 as a possible D gene (7 bases). The CDR3 covers 16 residues. Looked up from germline, CDR1 is MDHEN and CDR2 is SYDVKM. The DNA for the CDR3 is TGTGCCAGCAGTTTCGGAGGGGGCGGAAACACCGGGGAGCTGCTTTTT. Translation: CASSFGGGGNTGELLF.

The sample holds one count of this clone. V gene TRBV5-6 combines with J gene TRBJ1-5, with D possibly TRBD1 on 5 matching bases. CDR3 length equals 16 residues. The V gene lost 5 bases and the J gene lost 9 bases, with 24 bases spanning the gap. Germline V gives CDR1 SGHDT, CDR2 YYEEEE. The CDR3 loop is CASRAGGAASLGPQHF. In DNA form, the CDR3 reads TGTGCCAGCAGAGCAGGAGGGGCCGCTTCCTTGGGGCCCCAGCATTTT.

V usage is TRBV30 and J usage is TRBJ1-5; 8 bases line up with TRBD1. This CDR3 is built from 14 residues. After removal of 1 base from V and 2 bases from J, the junction contained 1 base not matched to a gene. CDR1 is GTSNPN, CDR2 SVGIG, per germline (reference sequence). In DNA, the CDR3 is TGTGCCTGGAGTGGGGGACAGGGCAATCAGCCCCAGCATTTT. Translating it yields CAWSGGQGNQPQHF.

The genes are TRBV19 and TRBJ1-2, with 7 bases lining up with TRBD1. Germline CDR1 and CDR2: LNHDA and SQIVND (reference sequence). The V segment lost 3 bases and the J segment 5 bases; nucleotides outside the gene matches: 3. There are 13 residues in the CDR3. The chain's CDR3 is CASSIGTEYGYTF. CDR3 sequence (DNA): TGTGCCAGTAGTATCGGGACAGAGTATGGCTACACCTTC.

V and J are TRBV19 and TRBJ1-2; D gene uncertain. CDR1 is LNHDA and CDR2 is SQIVND in the germline V gene (reference sequence). V was shortened by 0 bases and J by 4 bases, with 9 bases between the two germline ends. The CDR3 sequence is 14 residues long. The CDR3 bases are TGTGCCAGTAGTATAGATACTGGAGCCTATGGCTACACCTTC. Translated, it gives CASSIDTGAYGYTF.

The chain has TRBV5-1 and TRBJ2-5; D call uncertain. Germline lookup yields CDR1 SGHRS and CDR2 YFSETQ. CDR3 length: 14 residues. V lost 0 bases, J lost 5 bases, and 11 bases lay in between. CDR3 loop: CASSLAFVSETQYF. In DNA, the CDR3 is TGCGCCAGCAGCTTGGCGTTTGTTTCGGAGACCCAGTACTTC.

The chain combines TRBV19 with TRBJ1-4; 8 bases map to TRBD1. Germline V lookup: CDR1 LNHDA, CDR2 SQIVND (reference sequence). The CDR3 covers 15 residues. V lost 9 bases to trimming and J lost 3 bases; unmatched junction nucleotides: 9. In DNA, the CDR3 is TGTGCCAGCCGAGACAGGGGATCTCCTAATGAAAAACTGTTTTTT. Translation: CASRDRGSPNEKLFF.

A few counts support this clone. Other nucleotide sequences from this sample produce the same CDR3. The chain uses TRBV27 and TRBJ1-2; D is ambiguous. This CDR3 comprises 13 residues. Germline assignment: CDR1 MNHEY and CDR2 SMNVEV (reference sequence). Trimming shortened V by 3 bases and J by 4 bases, and 9 bases separated the two germline ends. CDR3 region: CASSFGRAYGYTF. The CDR3 DNA is TGTGCCAGCAGTTTCGGTAGAGCCTATGGCTACACCTTC.

The rearrangement uses TRBV6-5 and TRBJ2-1, with TRBD2 matching over 9 bases. The CDR3 is 15 residues long. V was clipped by 5 bases and J by 2 bases; unmatched bases: 4. Looked up from germline, CDR1 is MNHEY and CDR2 is SVGAGI. As DNA, the CDR3 is TGTGCCAGCAGTATGACTAGCGGTACCTACAATGAGCAGTTCTTC. Protein product: CASSMTSGTYNEQFF.